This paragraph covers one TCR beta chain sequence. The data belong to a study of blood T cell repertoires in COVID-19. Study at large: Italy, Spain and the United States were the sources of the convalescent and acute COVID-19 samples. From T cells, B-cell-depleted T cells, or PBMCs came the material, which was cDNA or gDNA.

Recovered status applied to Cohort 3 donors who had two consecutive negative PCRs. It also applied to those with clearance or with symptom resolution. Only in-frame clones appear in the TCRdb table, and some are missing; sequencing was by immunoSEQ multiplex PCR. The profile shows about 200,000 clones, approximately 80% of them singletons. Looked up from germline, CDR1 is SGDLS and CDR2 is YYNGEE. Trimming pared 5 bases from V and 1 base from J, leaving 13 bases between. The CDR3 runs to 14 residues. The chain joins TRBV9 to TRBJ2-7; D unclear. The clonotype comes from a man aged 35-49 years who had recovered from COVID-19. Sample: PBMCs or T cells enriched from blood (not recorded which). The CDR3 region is CASSFSAISYEQYF. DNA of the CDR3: TGTGCCAGCAGTTTCTCAGCGATATCCTACGAGCAGTACTTC.